This is a list of T cell receptor beta chains from one sample in a study of blood T cells in healthy people across ages. Each CDR3 protein is one row after TCRdb ran MiXCR on the 5' RACE reads. The sample lists roughly 800,000 distinct CDR3 sequences; roughly 60% were seen once. The sequenced sample was blood. These receptors all come from a man aged 25 to 40 in good health. The CDR3 runs from the conserved cysteine through the conserved F or W. A D gene is named only where the DNA matches it firmly. Clone size is not always given. Where it is, it says once, few, many or a class for expanded clones.

-	TRBJ1-1	TRBV9	15	-	CASSPQSGANTEAFF	TGTGCCAGCAGCCCTCAAAGTGGGGCGAACACTGAAGCTTTCTTT
-	TRBJ2-7	TRBV6-5	21	TRBD2	CASSSRYTGTLAGGRSYEQYF	TGTGCCAGCAGTTCGCGTTACACAGGGACGCTAGCGGGGGGACGATCCTACGAGCAGTACTTC
-	TRBJ1-4	TRBV4-2	15	-	CASSQEAGTNEKLFF	TGTGCCAGCAGCCAAGAGGCCGGAACTAATGAAAAACTGTTTTTT
-	TRBJ2-5	TRBV24-1	15	TRBD2	CATSDGGKGQETQYF	TGTGCCACCAGTGACGGGGGGAAGGGCCAAGAGACCCAGTACTTC
-	TRBJ1-5	TRBV6-5	14	TRBD1	CASSYSGGDQPQHF	TGTGCCAGCAGTTACTCAGGGGGCGATCAGCCTCAGCATTTT
-	TRBJ1-1	TRBV18	14	-	CASSPTSGNTEAFF	TGTGCCAGCTCACCCACGAGCGGGAACACTGAAGCTTTCTTT
-	TRBJ1-1	TRBV11-2	12	-	CASSLGYDEAFF	TGTGCCAGCAGCTTAGGCTACGATGAAGCTTTCTTT
-	TRBJ2-6	TRBV7-9	19	TRBD1	CASSPLSGQGFTGANVLTF	TGTGCCAGCAGCCCGTTGTCGGGACAGGGGTTTACTGGGGCCAACGTCCTGACTTTC
-	TRBJ2-7	TRBV27	14	-	CASSPWELSYEQYF	TGTGCCAGCAGTCCCTGGGAGTTGTCCTACGAGCAGTACTTC
-	TRBJ2-1	TRBV29-1	13	-	CSVAVASHNEQFF	TGCAGCGTTGCGGTAGCGTCCCACAATGAGCAGTTCTTC
-	TRBJ2-4	TRBV5-4	15	-	CASSLASGAKNIQYF	TGTGCCAGCAGCTTGGCTTCGGGGGCCAAAAACATTCAGTACTTC
-	TRBJ2-3	TRBV12-3/TRBV12-4	14	-	CAAGRSSGTDTQYF	TGTGCCGCTGGAAGAAGCAGCGGAACAGATACGCAGTATTTT
-	TRBJ2-7	TRBV20-1	16	-	CSARPGLDESSYEQYF	TGCAGTGCCAGACCGGGGCTAGACGAGAGCTCCTACGAGCAGTACTTC
few	TRBJ2-5	TRBV3-1	15	TRBD2	CASSQDGLAVETQYF	TGTGCCAGCAGCCAAGACGGACTAGCGGTCGAGACCCAGTACTTC
-	TRBJ2-7	TRBV28	14	-	CASSFGGTPYEQYF	TGTGCCAGCAGTTTCGGAGGCACCCCCTACGAGCAGTACTTC
-	TRBJ2-5	TRBV12-5	13	-	CASGYQNVETQYF	TGTGCTAGTGGTTACCAGAATGTAGAGACCCAGTACTTC
-	TRBJ2-1	TRBV6-1	11	-	CASSEISEQFF	TGTGCCAGCAGTGAAATTAGTGAGCAGTTCTTC
few	TRBJ2-7	TRBV9	15	-	CASSVSGKSSYEQYF	TGTGCCAGCAGCGTTAGCGGTAAGAGCTCCTACGAGCAGTACTTC
-	TRBJ2-3	TRBV20-1	15	TRBD2	CSAPSLAGVTDTQYF	TGCAGTGCCCCCTCTCTAGCGGGAGTAACAGATACGCAGTATTTT
-	TRBJ1-2	TRBV6-1	14	-	CASSLGVPNYGYTF	TGTGCCAGCAGCCTCGGGGTACCTAACTATGGCTACACCTTC
-	TRBJ2-7	TRBV3-1	14	TRBD2	CASEPGLGDDKQYF	TGTGCCAGCGAACCGGGACTAGGGGACGATAAGCAGTACTTC
once	TRBJ1-1	TRBV12-3/TRBV12-4	14	-	CASSLTRVRTEAFF	TGTGCCAGCAGCTTGACCCGGGTCCGCACTGAAGCTTTCTTT
-	TRBJ2-6	TRBV20-1	15	-	CSALRVPSGANVLTF	TGCAGTGCTCTTAGGGTCCCCTCTGGGGCCAACGTCCTGACTTTC
once	TRBJ2-5	TRBV20-1	13	-	CSASGDFQETQYF	TGCAGTGCTAGCGGGGACTTCCAAGAGACCCAGTACTTC
-	TRBJ2-7	TRBV20-1	13	TRBD1	CSTLGTEAYEQYF	TGCAGTACTCTCGGGACAGAGGCCTACGAGCAGTACTTC
few	TRBJ2-3	TRBV10-3	13	TRBD1	CAIGTEEADTQYF	TGTGCCATCGGGACAGAGGAAGCAGATACGCAGTATTTT
few	TRBJ2-4	TRBV27	14	-	CASSSLVGGHIQYF	TGTGCCAGCAGTTCTTTAGTTGGGGGCCACATTCAGTACTTC
-	TRBJ2-7	TRBV27	15	-	CASMSPGLNSYEQYF	TGTGCCAGCATGTCTCCTGGACTAAATTCCTACGAGCAGTACTTC